This T cell receptor beta chain was sequenced during a study of T cells in women clearing cervical HPV infection. Study-level background: For cases, blood was sampled a median about 140 days after lesion detection, interquartile range roughly 80 to 200 days. Only a few women had HLA typing results available.

V lost 5 bases to trimming and J lost 7 bases; unmatched junction nucleotides: 4. CDR3 size: 14 residues. CDR1 is SEHNR and CDR2 is FQNEAQ in the germline V gene (reference sequence). MY09/MY11 PCR detected cervical HPV DNA; dot-blot assigned genotypes. Note on this clone: The sequenced fragment ends 3 residues before the CDR3 boundary, so the rest is inferred from the germline J gene.

The repertoire was sequenced with immunoSEQ multiplex PCR; TCRdb's copy has only in-frame clones and lacks some. The sample totals tens of thousands of clones; its top ten clones hold about 7%. The receptor's source is a woman aged 18 to 75 with a cervical HPV16 infection that either progressed to CIN3+ or cleared (not recorded which). The chain links TRBV7-9 to TRBJ1-6; TRBD1 matches 8 bases. The sample comprised blood buffy coat. The CDR3 protein is CASSQTGANSPLHF. The sequenced part of the CDR3 DNA is TGTGCCAGCAGCCAGACAGGGGCCAATTCACCC.